The 15 T cell receptor beta chains below all came from one sample that was sequenced in a study of tumour-infiltrating T cells in Burkitt lymphoma. The data were produced by immunoSEQ multiplex PCR, yet TCRdb's version contains in-frame clones alone and is incomplete. Here the sample spans some 4,300 clones, approximately 16% being singletons. The sample was tumor tissue. Receptor source: a human donor with diffuse large B-cell lymphoma. Some clones in this sample may be carry-over from other donors' samples.

The chain combines TRBV7-6 with TRBJ2-1; D may be TRBD2 (6 bases). V gave up 4 bases and J gave up 9 bases, with 7 bases separating them. Looked up from germline, CDR1 is SGHVS and CDR2 is FNYEAQ. There are 11 residues in the CDR3. This chain's CDR3 is CASSSGVEQFF. In DNA, the CDR3 is TGTGCCAGCAGCTCGGGGGTTGAGCAGTTCTTC.

A word on this clone: One end of the junction does not line up with germline, which may come from a read error. The V call is TRBV7-9, the J call TRBJ2-7; the D gene is possibly TRBD2 (7 bases). The length of the CDR3 is 15 residues. In germline, CDR1 is SEHNR, CDR2 FQNEAQ (reference sequence). The CDR3 reads CASSPPGPGGHEQYF. CDR3 bases: TGTGCCAGCAGCCCACCGGGACCCGGGGGGCACGAGCAATACTTC.

This clone has only a few counts. V and J are TRBV27 and TRBJ2-1; perhaps TRBD2 as D (5 bases). CDR3 length: 13 amino acids. Deletions cut 3 bases from V and 6 bases from J, with 9 bases between. Germline CDR1 is MNHEY and CDR2 is SMNVEV (reference sequence). CDR3 nucleotides: TGTGCCAGCAGTTTGCTAGGAGGCAATGAGCAGTTCTTC. This translates into CASSLLGGNEQFF.

This clone was counted between two and nine times. The chain has TRBV4-1 and TRBJ1-2, with a possible D match to TRBD1 (6 bases). V was clipped by 0 bases and J by 8 bases, with 13 bases between them. CDR1 is MGHRA, CDR2 YSYEKL, per germline. This CDR3 region has 14 residues. CDR3 amino acids: CASSQDPGGPGYTF. CDR3 DNA sequence: TGCGCCAGCAGCCAAGATCCGGGGGGGCCCGGCTACACCTTC.

This clone turned up a few times. This chain uses TRBV4-1 with TRBJ2-5; D possibly uses TRBD1 or TRBD2 (6 bases each). V was pared by 0 bases and J by 6 bases, with 14 bases between. Germline-derived CDR1 and CDR2 are MGHRA and YSYEKL. The CDR3 sequence is 15 residues long. Here the CDR3 DNA reads TGCGCCAGCAGCCAAGATGGTCAAGGGGGGAAGACCCAGTACTTC. It yields the protein CASSQDGQGGKTQYF.

The table lists this clone with a few counts. The genes are TRBV5-5 and TRBJ2-7, with 7 nucleotides matching TRBD1. The CDR3 runs to 16 residues. The germline V gene has CDR1 SGHKS and CDR2 YYEKEE (reference sequence). Trimming removed 0 bases from V and 0 bases from J; junction bases left unmatched: 6. CDR3 loop: CASSLDWAGGSYEQYF. The CDR3 region has the DNA TGTGCCAGCAGCTTGGATTGGGCAGGGGGCTCCTACGAGCAGTACTTC.

This clone occurred a few times. This chain uses TRBV2 with TRBJ1-1, with D possibly matching TRBD1 (5 bases). CDR3 size: 14 residues. Between the trimmed V and J ends, which lost 2 bases and 6 bases, there was a span of 13 bases. Germline lookup yields CDR1 SNHLY and CDR2 FYNNEI. This CDR3 reads CASSEKGIQPEAFF. The CDR3 DNA reads TGTGCCAGCAGTGAAAAGGGGATTCAGCCTGAAGCTTTCTTT.

The V and J genes are TRBV29-1 and TRBJ1-3; D perhaps matches TRBD1 (5 bases). Germline CDR1 SQVTM, CDR2 ANQGSEA. This CDR3 contains 13 residues. Trimming removed 5 bases at V and 4 bases at J, with 12 bases between. The CDR3 region has the DNA TGCAGCGTTCCAGGGACCTCCGGAAACACCATATATTTT. It encodes CSVPGTSGNTIYF.

This clone has just a few counts. This chain connects TRBV25-1 to TRBJ2-7, with D perhaps matching TRBD1 or TRBD2 (5 bases each). The CDR3 loop spans 11 amino acids. Germline lookup yields CDR1 MGHDK and CDR2 SYGVNS. Trimming left V 4 bases short and J 6 bases short, with 7 bases between. The CDR3, as DNA: TGTGCCAGCAGTGGGGGGATCGAGCAGTACTTC. Translation: CASSGGIEQYF.

Only a few counts were recorded for this clone. J is TRBJ1-6 and V is TRBV7-6; D unresolved. The length of the CDR3 is 16 residues. Germline loops: CDR1 SGHVS, CDR2 FNYEAQ. Trimming shortened V by 5 bases and J by 4 bases, and 15 bases separated the two germline ends. The CDR3 nucleotides read TGTGCCAGCAGCCTAGAGGAGGGAAATTATAATTCACCCCTCCACTTT. Protein sequence: CASSLEEGNYNSPLHF.

The chain recombines TRBV28 with TRBJ2-1; D gene uncertain. The ends were cut back, 2 bases at V and 4 bases at J, with 6 bases in the middle. The germline V gene encodes CDR1 MDHEN and CDR2 SYDVKM. The CDR3 runs 13 residues. CDR3 in amino acids: CASSLQDYNEQFF. CDR3 sequence (DNA): TGTGCCAGCAGTTTACAGGATTACAATGAGCAGTTCTTC.

In its sample, this clone is medium-sized (0.01 to 0.1%). The gene calls are TRBV10-3 and TRBJ1-2; D unclear. Trimming left V 0 bases short and J 4 bases short, with 15 bases between. Germline-derived CDR1 and CDR2 are ENHRY and SYGVKD. There are 16 residues in the CDR3. CDR3 DNA: TGTGCCATCAGTGAGTCGAATTCTCACGGAATCTATGGCTACACCTTC. This encodes CAISESNSHGIYGYTF.

The chain is built from TRBV5-6 and TRBJ2-1, with TRBD2 matching over 13 bases. The CDR3 is 16 residues long. Germline V CDR1 and CDR2: SGHDT, YYEEEE. Trimming took 0 bases from V and 4 from J; bases not matched to a gene: 1. The CDR3 DNA is TGTGCCAGCAGCTTGGTGGGACTAGCGGGATACAATGAGCAGTTCTTC. This encodes CASSLVGLAGYNEQFF.

This clone was detected a few times. The chain links TRBV7-6 to TRBJ2-5, with a weak D call TRBD1 (6 bases). The length of the CDR3 is 17 residues. V shed 1 base and J shed 2 bases, with 17 bases lying between them. Germline V gene sequence: CDR1 SGHVS, CDR2 FNYEAQ. The DNA for the CDR3 is TGTGCCAGCAGCTTAGGCGGACAGCGACATCTACAAGAGACCCAGTACTTC. The encoded protein is CASSLGGQRHLQETQYF.

The chain has TRBV5-1 and TRBJ1-1; 9 bases line up with TRBD1. Per germline, CDR1 SGHRS and CDR2 YFSETQ. Trimming took 0 bases from V and 7 from J; bases not matched to a gene: 7. CDR3 length equals 15 residues. CDR3 sequence: CASSLEDRGWDEAFF. CDR3 nucleotides: TGCGCCAGCAGCTTGGAGGACAGGGGTTGGGATGAAGCTTTCTTT.